The table lists the clone carrying this T cell receptor (beta chain) with a few counts. The antigen is not known. Germline assignment: CDR1 SGHVS and CDR2 FNYEAQ. This CDR3 region has 15 residues. Unmatched junction bases numbered 2, after V lost 1 base and J lost 5 bases. This sample was taken from a study of cytomegalovirus exposure and HLA in healthy donors. This PCR relied on a set of 60 Vbeta primers and 13 Jbeta primers. TCRdb's table, derived via immunoSEQ multiplex PCR, lists solely in-frame clones and lacks some. The sample includes around 160,000 clones, around 80% of them seen just once. Study observations and caveats: Further analysis, carried out later, found HLA-associated TCR beta chains more clonally expanded than equally common other chains.

The chain couples TRBV7-6 to TRBJ2-1; TRBD1 matches at 10 bases. This sequence was found in a male donor in good health and CMV-seronegative. Sequenced material: PBMCs. This CDR3 reads CASSLGTGGDNEQFF. DNA for the CDR3: TGTGCCAGCAGCTTAGGGACAGGGGGGGACAATGAGCAGTTCTTC.